This T cell receptor (beta chain) was observed in a study of blood T cell repertoires in COVID-19. As for the study in general: PBMCs, B-cell-depleted T cells, or T cells provided the cDNA or gDNA that made up the material.

Repertoires were generated with immunoSEQ multiplex PCR, while TCRdb's copy carries only in-frame clones and drops some. The data hold about 60,000 clones, with roughly four fifths observed a single time. While infection was still active, Seattle patients were enrolled and then followed longitudinally. The CDR3 runs to 14 residues. The ends were cut back, 2 bases at V and 0 bases at J, with 6 bases in the middle. CDR1 is SGDLS, CDR2 YYNGEE, per germline. The specimen was peripheral blood. The sequence derives from a man aged 45-60 years with COVID-19, enrolled during active disease. The chain couples TRBV9 to TRBJ1-3; D ambiguous. CDR3 protein: CASSVLDSGNTIYF. The CDR3 nucleotides are TGTGCCAGCAGCGTCTTAGACTCTGGAAACACCATATATTTT.